The 3 T cell receptor beta chains in this list originate from one sample, sequenced in a study of graft-versus-host responses after intestinal transplantation (dated by TCRdb to 2020 to 2022). These TCRs' antigens remain unknown. Libraries were constructed by the immunoSEQ multiplex PCR assay. This immuneACCESS table, as held by TCRdb, lists in-frame sequences with V and J called but not all clones. Of the missing ones, under half trace to an unresolved V gene in checked studies; the others have no known cause. The table for this sample lists approximately 80,000 clones; roughly nine tenths of them were counted only once. Together, the top ten hold roughly 0.35% of the sample. This specimen's time point label, per the study, means: cells obtained before transplantation from donor or recipient. The sample consisted of unstimulated CD4+ T cells sorted from spleen or lymph node cells, taken before intestinal transplant. The receptors were gathered from a human donor who received an intestinal transplant.

Sample share makes this clone medium-sized. V usage is TRBV10-3 and J usage is TRBJ2-2; TRBD1 agrees at 8 bases. The length of the CDR3 is 13 residues. CDR1 is ENHRY, CDR2 SYGVKD, per germline. The V and J ends lost 0 bases and 10 bases, in that order; junction bases with no gene match: 1. In DNA form, the CDR3 reads TGTGCCATCAGTGAGTCGGGACAGGTGGAGCTGTTTTTT. Its protein is CAISESGQVELFF.

V gene TRBV6-6 combines with J gene TRBJ1-2, with 9 bases fitting TRBD1. Germline CDR1 is MNHNY and CDR2 is SVGAGI (reference sequence). Trimming cost V 6 bases and J 8 bases; bases outside gene matches: 13. This CDR3 spans 15 amino acids. The CDR3, as DNA: TGTGCCAGCAGGACCGTGAGGGACAGGGCGGACGGCTACACCTTC. Amino acid sequence: CASRTVRDRADGYTF.

This rearrangement joins TRBV10-3 to TRBJ1-5, with 8 positions matching TRBD1. The junction had 2 bases not matched to a gene; V was cut back by 2 bases and J by 2 bases. The CDR3 is 15 residues long. The germline V gene encodes CDR1 ENHRY and CDR2 SYGVKD. The CDR3 sequence: CAISETTGGNQPQHF. The DNA for the CDR3 is TGTGCCATCAGTGAGACGACAGGGGGCAATCAGCCCCAGCATTTT.